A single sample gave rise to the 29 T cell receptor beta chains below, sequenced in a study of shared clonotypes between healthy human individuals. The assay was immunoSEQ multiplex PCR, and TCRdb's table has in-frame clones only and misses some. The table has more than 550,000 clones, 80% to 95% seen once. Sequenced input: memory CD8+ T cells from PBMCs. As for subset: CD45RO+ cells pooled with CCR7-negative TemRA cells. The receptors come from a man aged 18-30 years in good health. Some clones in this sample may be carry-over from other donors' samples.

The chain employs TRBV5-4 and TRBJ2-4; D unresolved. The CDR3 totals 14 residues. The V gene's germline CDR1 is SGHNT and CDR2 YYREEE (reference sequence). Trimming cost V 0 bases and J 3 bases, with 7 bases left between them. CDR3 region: CASSLEVDKNIQYF. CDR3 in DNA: TGTGCCAGCAGCTTGGAGGTGGACAAAAACATTCAGTACTTC.

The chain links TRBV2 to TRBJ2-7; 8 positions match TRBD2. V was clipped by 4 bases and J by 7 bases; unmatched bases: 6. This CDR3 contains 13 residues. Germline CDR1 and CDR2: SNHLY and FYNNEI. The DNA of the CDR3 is TGTGCCAGCAGTGTTAGCGGGACGGTGGAGCAGTACTTC. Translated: CASSVSGTVEQYF.

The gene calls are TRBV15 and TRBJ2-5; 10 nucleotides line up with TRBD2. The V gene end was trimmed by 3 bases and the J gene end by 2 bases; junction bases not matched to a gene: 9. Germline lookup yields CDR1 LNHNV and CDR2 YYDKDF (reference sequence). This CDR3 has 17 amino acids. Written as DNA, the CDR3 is TGTGCCACCAGCAGGGACCGACTAGCGGGCTCTCAAGAGACCCAGTACTTC. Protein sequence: CATSRDRLAGSQETQYF.

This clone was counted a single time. The CDR3 DNA is TGTGCCAGCAGCGCCGACCGGGAGTGGGACACCGGGGAGCTGTTTTTT. It yields the protein CASSADREWDTGELFF. The rearrangement links TRBV9 to TRBJ2-2; D may be TRBD2 (6 bases). CDR1 SGDLS and CDR2 YYNGEE come from the germline V gene. The CDR3 has 16 residues. Trimming pared 3 bases from V and 3 bases from J, leaving 15 bases between.

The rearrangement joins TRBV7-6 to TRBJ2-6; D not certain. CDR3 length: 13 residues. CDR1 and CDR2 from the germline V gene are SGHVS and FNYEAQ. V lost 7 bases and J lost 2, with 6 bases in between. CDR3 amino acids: CASTHPGANVLTF. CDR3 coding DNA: TGTGCCAGCACCCATCCTGGGGCCAACGTCCTGACTTTC.

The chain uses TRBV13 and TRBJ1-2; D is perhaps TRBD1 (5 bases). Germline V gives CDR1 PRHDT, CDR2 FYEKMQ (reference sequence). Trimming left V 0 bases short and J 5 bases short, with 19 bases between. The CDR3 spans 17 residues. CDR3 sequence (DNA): TGTGCCAGCAGCTTAGGAGGGTTAGGGGCCCCCCCATATGGCTACACCTTC. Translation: CASSLGGLGAPPYGYTF.

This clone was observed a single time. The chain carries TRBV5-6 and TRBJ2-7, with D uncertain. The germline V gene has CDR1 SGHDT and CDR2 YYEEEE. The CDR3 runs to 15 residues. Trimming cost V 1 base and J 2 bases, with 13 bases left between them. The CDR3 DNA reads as TGTGCCAGCAGCTTGATCCGGGCCCCTACCTACGAGCAGTACTTC. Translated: CASSLIRAPTYEQYF.

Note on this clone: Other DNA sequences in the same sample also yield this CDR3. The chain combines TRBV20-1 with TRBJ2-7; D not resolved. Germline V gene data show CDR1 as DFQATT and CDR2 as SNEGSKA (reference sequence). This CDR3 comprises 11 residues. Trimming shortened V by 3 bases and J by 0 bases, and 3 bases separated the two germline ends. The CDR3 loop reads CSARVSYEQYF. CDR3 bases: TGCAGTGCTAGGGTCTCCTACGAGCAGTACTTC.

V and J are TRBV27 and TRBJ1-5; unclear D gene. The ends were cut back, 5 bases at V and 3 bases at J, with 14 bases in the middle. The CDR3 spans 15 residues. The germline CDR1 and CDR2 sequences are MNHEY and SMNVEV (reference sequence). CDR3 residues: CASSGVKGLNQPQHF. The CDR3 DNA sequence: TGTGCCAGCAGTGGGGTGAAAGGGCTCAATCAGCCCCAGCATTTT.

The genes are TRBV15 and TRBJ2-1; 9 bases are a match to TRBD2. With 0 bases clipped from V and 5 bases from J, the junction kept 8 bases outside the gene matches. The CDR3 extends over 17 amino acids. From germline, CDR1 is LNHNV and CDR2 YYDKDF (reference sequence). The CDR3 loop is CATSRDLGLAPDNEQFF. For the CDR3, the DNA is TGTGCCACCAGCAGAGATCTTGGACTAGCGCCGGACAATGAGCAGTTCTTC. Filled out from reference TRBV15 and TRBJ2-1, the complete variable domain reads DAMVIQNPRYQVTQFGKPVTLSCSQTLNHNVMYWYQQKSSQAPKLLFHYYDKDFNNEADTPDNFQSRRPNTSFCFLDIRSPGLGDTAMYLCATSRDLGLAPDNEQFFGPGTRLTVL.

CDR3 bases: TGTGCCAGCAGCTTAGGAGGCAGGGGGAACTATGGCTACACCTTC. Protein product: CASSLGGRGNYGYTF. The genes are TRBV7-2 and TRBJ1-2; 7 bases match TRBD1. Germline CDR1 reads SGHTA; CDR2 reads FQGNSA. The CDR3 contains 15 residues. The V segment lost 1 base and the J segment 2 bases; nucleotides outside the gene matches: 4. Based on the CDR3 plus reference TRBV7-2 and TRBJ1-2, the full variable domain is GAGVSQSPSNKVTEKGKDVELRCDPISGHTALYWYRQSLGQGLEFLIYFQGNSAPDKSGLPSDRFSAERTGGSVSTLTIQRTQQEDSAVYLCASSLGGRGNYGYTFGSGTRLTVV.

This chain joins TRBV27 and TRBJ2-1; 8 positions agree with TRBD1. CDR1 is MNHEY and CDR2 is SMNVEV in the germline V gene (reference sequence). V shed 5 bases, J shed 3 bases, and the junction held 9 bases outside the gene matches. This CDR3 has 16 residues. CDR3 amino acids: CASSGDQGAHYNEQFF. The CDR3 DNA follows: TGTGCCAGCAGTGGGGATCAGGGGGCGCACTACAATGAGCAGTTCTTC.

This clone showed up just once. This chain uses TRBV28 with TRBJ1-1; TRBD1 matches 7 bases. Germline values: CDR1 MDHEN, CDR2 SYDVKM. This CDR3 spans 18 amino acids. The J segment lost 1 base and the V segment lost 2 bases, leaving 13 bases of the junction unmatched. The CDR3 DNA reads TGTGCCAGCAGTTTAGTCCGGACAGGTTTTCTTCCGAACACTGAAGCTTTCTTT. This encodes CASSLVRTGFLPNTEAFF. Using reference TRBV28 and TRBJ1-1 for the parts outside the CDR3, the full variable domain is DVKVTQSSRYLVKRTGEKVFLECVQDMDHENMFWYRQDPGLGLRLIYFSYDVKMKEKGDIPEGYSVSREKKERFSLILESASTNQTSMYLCASSLVRTGFLPNTEAFFGQGTRLTVV.

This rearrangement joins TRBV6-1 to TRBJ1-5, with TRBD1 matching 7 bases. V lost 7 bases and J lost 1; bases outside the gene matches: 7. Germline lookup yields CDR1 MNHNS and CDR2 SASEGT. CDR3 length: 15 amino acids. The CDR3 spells CASIRGKGSNQPQHF. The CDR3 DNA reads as TGTGCCAGCATCAGGGGGAAAGGGAGCAATCAGCCCCAGCATTTT.

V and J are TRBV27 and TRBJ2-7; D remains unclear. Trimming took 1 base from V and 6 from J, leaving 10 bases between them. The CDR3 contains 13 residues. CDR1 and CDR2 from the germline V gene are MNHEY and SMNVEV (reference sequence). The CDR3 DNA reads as TGTGCCAGCAGTTTATTCGCAGGACCCGAGCAGTACTTC. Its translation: CASSLFAGPEQYF.

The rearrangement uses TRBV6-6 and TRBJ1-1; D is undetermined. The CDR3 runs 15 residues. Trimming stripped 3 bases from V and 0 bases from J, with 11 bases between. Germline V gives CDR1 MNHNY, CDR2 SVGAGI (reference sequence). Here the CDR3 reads CASSYGYSLNTEAFF. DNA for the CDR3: TGTGCCAGCAGTTATGGATACAGCCTGAACACTGAAGCTTTCTTT.

The CDR3 bases are TGTGCCAGTAGTGACCACAGGACTAGCGGGAGGCCTGAGCAGTTCTTC. This sequence encodes CASSDHRTSGRPEQFF. The rearrangement uses TRBV19 and TRBJ2-1; 14 bases map to TRBD2. Looked up from germline, CDR1 is LNHDA and CDR2 is SQIVND (reference sequence). V lost 5 bases to trimming and J lost 9 bases; unmatched junction nucleotides: 9. CDR3 length: 16 residues.

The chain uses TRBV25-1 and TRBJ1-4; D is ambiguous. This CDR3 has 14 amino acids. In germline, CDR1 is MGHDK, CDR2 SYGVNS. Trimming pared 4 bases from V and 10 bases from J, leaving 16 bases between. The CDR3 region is CASSGVGVLGKLFF. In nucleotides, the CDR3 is TGTGCCAGCAGTGGGGTTGGGGTCCTGGGAAAACTGTTTTTT. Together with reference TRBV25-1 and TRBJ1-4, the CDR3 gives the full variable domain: EADIYQTPRYLVIGTGKKITLECSQTMGHDKMYWYQQDPGMELHLIHYSYGVNSTEKGDLSSESTVSRIRTEHFPLTLESARPSHTSQYLCASSGVGVLGKLFFGSGTQLSVL.

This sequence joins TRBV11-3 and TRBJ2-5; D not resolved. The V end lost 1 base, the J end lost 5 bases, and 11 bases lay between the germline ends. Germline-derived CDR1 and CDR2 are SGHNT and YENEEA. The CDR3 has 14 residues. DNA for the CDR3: TGTGCCAGCAGCTTAGCCGGAGTGAGGGAGACCCAGTACTTC. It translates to CASSLAGVRETQYF.

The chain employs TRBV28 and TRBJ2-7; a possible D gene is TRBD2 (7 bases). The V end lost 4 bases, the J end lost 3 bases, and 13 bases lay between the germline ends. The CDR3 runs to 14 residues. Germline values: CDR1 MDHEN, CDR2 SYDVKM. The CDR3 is CASSWAGEGYEQYF. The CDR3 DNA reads TGTGCCAGCAGTTGGGCAGGGGAGGGCTACGAGCAGTACTTC.

CDR3 sequence: CASSYIGLAGGAGELFF. The CDR3 DNA is TGTGCCAGCAGCTACATTGGACTAGCGGGTGGGGCCGGGGAGCTGTTTTTT. The chain has TRBV7-2 and TRBJ2-2; 11 bases are shared with TRBD2. J was trimmed by 6 bases and V by 4 bases; bases with no gene match: 10. Germline CDR1 and CDR2: SGHTA and FQGNSA. The CDR3 length is 17 residues.

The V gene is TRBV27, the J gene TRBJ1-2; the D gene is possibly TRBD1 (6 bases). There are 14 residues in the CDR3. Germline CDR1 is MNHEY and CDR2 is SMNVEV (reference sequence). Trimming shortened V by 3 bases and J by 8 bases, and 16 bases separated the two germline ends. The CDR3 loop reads CASSFLGGAKGYTF. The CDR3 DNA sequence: TGTGCCAGCAGTTTTCTCGGGGGCGCTAAGGGCTACACCTTC.

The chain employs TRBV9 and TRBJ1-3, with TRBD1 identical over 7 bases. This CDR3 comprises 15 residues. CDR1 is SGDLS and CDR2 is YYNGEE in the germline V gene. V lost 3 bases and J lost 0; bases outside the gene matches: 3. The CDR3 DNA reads TGTGCCAGCAGCGCGACAGGGAGCTCTGGAAACACCATATATTTT. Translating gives CASSATGSSGNTIYF. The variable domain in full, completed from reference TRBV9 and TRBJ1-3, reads DSGVTQTPKHLITATGQRVTLRCSPRSGDLSVYWYQQSLDQGLQFLIQYYNGEERAKGNILERFSAQQFPDLHSELNLSSLELGDSALYFCASSATGSSGNTIYFGEGSWLTVV.

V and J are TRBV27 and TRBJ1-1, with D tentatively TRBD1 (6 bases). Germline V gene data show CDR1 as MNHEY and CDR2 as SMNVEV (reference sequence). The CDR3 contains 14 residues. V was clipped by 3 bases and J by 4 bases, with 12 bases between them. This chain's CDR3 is CASSFFRGGTEAFF. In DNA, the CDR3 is TGTGCCAGCAGTTTTTTCAGGGGAGGCACTGAAGCTTTCTTT.

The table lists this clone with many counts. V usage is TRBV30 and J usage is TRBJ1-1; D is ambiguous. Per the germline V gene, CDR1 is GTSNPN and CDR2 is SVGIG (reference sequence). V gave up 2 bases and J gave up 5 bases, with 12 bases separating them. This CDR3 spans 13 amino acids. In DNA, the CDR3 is TGTGCCTGGAGTTACAGTGGTGGTACTGAAGCTTTCTTT. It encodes CAWSYSGGTEAFF.

CDR3 sequence: CAWSLTKSTDTQYF. CDR3 nucleotide sequence: TGTGCCTGGAGTTTAACAAAAAGCACAGATACGCAGTATTTT. The rearrangement links TRBV30 to TRBJ2-3; the D is unclear. This CDR3 region has 14 residues. V lost 2 bases to trimming and J lost 0 bases, with 9 bases between them. CDR1 and CDR2 (germline): GTSNPN, SVGIG (reference sequence). The full variable domain, in which reference TRBV30 and TRBJ2-3 provide the parts outside the CDR3, is SQTIHQWPATLVQPVGSPLSLECTVEGTSNPNLYWYRQAAGRGLQLLFYSVGIGQISSEVPQNLSASRPQDRQFILSSKKLLLSDSGFYLCAWSLTKSTDTQYFGPGTRLTVL.

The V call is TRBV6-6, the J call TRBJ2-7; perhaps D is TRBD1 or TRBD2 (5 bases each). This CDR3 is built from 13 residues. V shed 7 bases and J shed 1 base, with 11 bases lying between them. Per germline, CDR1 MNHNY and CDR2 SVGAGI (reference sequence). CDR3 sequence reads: CASTSGTSYEQYF. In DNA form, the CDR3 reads TGTGCCAGCACGTCGGGGACGTCCTACGAGCAGTACTTC.

Here the CDR3 DNA reads TGTGCCAGCAGCTTAGTGGCGGTTGCGTCAGCTGATACGCAGTATTTT. Translation gives CASSLVAVASADTQYF. This rearrangement joins TRBV7-9 to TRBJ2-3; no definite D call. CDR3 length: 16 amino acids. Germline lookup yields CDR1 SEHNR and CDR2 FQNEAQ (reference sequence). The V end lost 1 base, the J end lost 6 bases, and 17 bases lay between the germline ends.

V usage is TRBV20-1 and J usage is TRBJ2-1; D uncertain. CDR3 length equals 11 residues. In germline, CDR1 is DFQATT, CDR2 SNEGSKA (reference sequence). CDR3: CSSRAVNEQFF. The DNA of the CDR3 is TGCAGCTCCCGGGCTGTCAATGAGCAGTTCTTC.